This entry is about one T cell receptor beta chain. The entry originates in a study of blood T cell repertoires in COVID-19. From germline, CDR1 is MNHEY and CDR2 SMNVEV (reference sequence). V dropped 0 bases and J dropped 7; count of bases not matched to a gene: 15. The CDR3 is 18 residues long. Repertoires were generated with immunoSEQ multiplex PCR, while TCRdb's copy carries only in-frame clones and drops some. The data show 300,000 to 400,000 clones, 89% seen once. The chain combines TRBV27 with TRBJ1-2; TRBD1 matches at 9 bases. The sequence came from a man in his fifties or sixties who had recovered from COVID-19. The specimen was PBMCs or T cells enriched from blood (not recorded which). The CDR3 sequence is CASSLSYFKGQGLFGYTF. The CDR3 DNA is TGTGCCAGCAGTTTATCGTATTTTAAGGGACAGGGACTTTTTGGCTACACCTTC.